Listed below are T cell receptor beta chains from one sample, sequenced in a study of beta chain features in type 1 diabetes. The table came from immunoSEQ multiplex PCR; TCRdb's copy has only in-frame clones and leaves some out. The table includes around 450,000 clones, more than 9.5% detected once. The sequencing input was naive CD4+ T cells from blood. These TCRs come from a woman aged 18-29 years in good health. CDR3s include the opening cysteine and the closing phenylalanine or tryptophan. The D gene is left open where the match is weak. Rows may omit the clone size; those that give it use once, few, many or a size class.

j_call | d_call | v_call | clone_size | cdr3_aa | cdr3_nt
TRBJ1-2 | - | TRBV28 | few | CASREAWLHYGYTF | TGTGCCAGCAGGGAAGCGTGGTTACACTATGGCTACACCTTC
TRBJ2-1 | - | TRBV7-3 | - | CASSLTLASYNEQFF | TGTGCCAGCAGCTTAACGCTAGCGTCCTACAATGAGCAGTTCTTC
TRBJ1-4 | - | TRBV28 | few | CASSLGLRGNEKLFF | TGTGCCAGCAGTTTAGGGCTCAGGGGAAACGAAAAACTGTTTTTT
TRBJ2-1 | TRBD2 | TRBV25-1 | - | CASSKLWTSENEQFF | TGTGCCAGCAGCAAACTCTGGACTAGCGAGAATGAGCAGTTCTTC
TRBJ2-7 | - | TRBV29-1 | - | CSASNSQFEQYF | TGCAGCGCGTCGAACAGCCAGTTCGAGCAGTACTTC
TRBJ2-5 | - | TRBV21-1 | - | CASSKEGVTGLGRETQYF | TGTGCCAGCAGCAAAGAGGGAGTGACAGGGCTTGGGCGAGAGACCCAGTACTTC
TRBJ2-3 | TRBD1 | TRBV4-3 | - | CASSQGQGFTDTQYF | TGCGCCAGCAGCCAAGGACAGGGATTCACAGATACGCAGTATTTT
TRBJ2-1 | - | TRBV13 | - | CASNSIAEWAGNEQFF | TGTGCCAGCAACTCGATAGCGGAATGGGCGGGGAATGAGCAGTTCTTC
TRBJ2-1 | TRBD2 | TRBV19 | - | CATSPTRREGNEQFF | TGTGCCACCTCCCCAACCCGGAGGGAGGGCAATGAGCAGTTCTTC
TRBJ2-3 | TRBD2 | TRBV7-2 | few | CASSLLLAGHTDTQYF | TGTGCCAGCAGCTTACTCCTAGCGGGGCACACAGATACGCAGTATTTT
TRBJ2-3 | - | TRBV28 | - | CASTLRGGTDTQYF | TGTGCCAGCACCCTCCGGGGCGGAACAGATACGCAGTATTTT
TRBJ2-3 | TRBD1 | TRBV4-3 | - | CASSPRGGQGADTQYF | TGCGCCAGCAGCCCAAGAGGGGGACAGGGGGCAGATACGCAGTATTTT
TRBJ1-4 | - | TRBV4-3 | few | CASRQGRDLNEKLFF | TGCGCCAGCAGACAGGGTCGGGACCTTAATGAAAAACTGTTTTTT
TRBJ2-4 | - | TRBV28 | - | CASSFLSANIQYF | TGTGCCAGCAGTTTCCTAAGCGCCAACATTCAGTACTTC
TRBJ2-3 | - | TRBV9 | few | CASSVGRDTQYF | TGTGCCAGCAGCGTAGGACGGGATACGCAGTATTTT
TRBJ2-4 | - | TRBV7-2 | few | CASSLAWTLAHIQYF | TGTGCCAGCAGCTTAGCGTGGACCCTGGCACACATTCAGTACTTC
TRBJ2-2 | TRBD2 | TRBV5-4 | - | CASSPWLAGGTGELFF | TGTGCCAGCAGCCCCTGGCTAGCGGGAGGCACCGGGGAGCTGTTTTTT
TRBJ2-1 | TRBD2 | TRBV7-9 | - | CASSSGLAFYNEQFF | TGTGCCAGCAGCTCCGGACTAGCGTTCTACAATGAGCAGTTCTTC
TRBJ2-5 | TRBD1 | TRBV12-5 | few | CASGLGQGQETQYF | TGTGCTAGTGGTTTGGGACAGGGGCAAGAGACCCAGTACTTC
TRBJ1-2 | TRBD1 | TRBV4-1 | few | CASSHPGTGVNYGYTF | TGCGCCAGCAGCCACCCCGGGACAGGGGTCAACTATGGCTACACCTTC
TRBJ1-3 | - | TRBV7-9 | few | CASSFHRNVSGNTIYF | TGTGCCAGCAGCTTCCACAGGAACGTCTCTGGAAACACCATATATTTT
TRBJ2-5 | TRBD1 | TRBV7-2 | - | CASSLEGGQARPDF | TGTGCCAGCAGCTTAGAGGGGGGACAGGCCCGTCCGGACTTC
TRBJ2-1 | - | TRBV19 | few | CASRRYNEQFF | TGTGCCAGTAGGAGGTACAATGAGCAGTTCTTC
TRBJ2-2 | - | TRBV7-3 | few | CASGMTGELFF | TGTGCCAGCGGGATGACCGGGGAGCTGTTTTTT
TRBJ1-3 | - | TRBV4-1 | few | CASSEMGLPAGGNTIYF | TGCGCCAGCAGCGAAATGGGGTTGCCTGCAGGTGGAAACACCATATATTTT
TRBJ2-5 | TRBD2 | TRBV7-2 | few | CASSNGDFSGNQQETQYF | TGTGCCAGCAGCAACGGGGATTTTAGCGGGAACCAACAAGAGACCCAGTACTTC
TRBJ2-1 | TRBD2 | TRBV6-5 | few | CASRLGLAGEQFF | TGTGCCAGCAGACTTGGACTAGCGGGTGAGCAGTTCTTC
TRBJ2-7 | TRBD1 | TRBV6-1 | - | CASTKGTANSYEQYF | TGTGCCAGCACCAAAGGGACAGCCAACTCCTACGAGCAGTACTTC
TRBJ1-1 | - | TRBV4-1 | once | CASSPVPTWGPGGTEAFF | TGCGCCAGCAGCCCGGTCCCGACATGGGGCCCAGGAGGGACTGAAGCTTTCTTT
TRBJ2-3 | TRBD1 | TRBV29-1 | - | CSVSGQSTDTQYF | TGCAGCGTATCGGGACAGAGCACAGATACGCAGTATTTT
TRBJ1-1 | - | TRBV7-8 | - | CASSLEGRVATEAFF | TGTGCCAGCAGCTTAGAGGGGAGGGTGGCCACTGAAGCTTTCTTT
TRBJ1-1 | - | TRBV6-1 | - | CASSTRASDEAFF | TGTGCCAGCTCAACTCGGGCCTCAGATGAAGCTTTCTTT
TRBJ1-1 | - | TRBV9 | - | CASSPQGRVNTEAFF | TGTGCCAGCAGCCCTCAGGGTAGGGTGAACACTGAAGCTTTCTTT
TRBJ2-6 | - | TRBV29-1 | many | CSVDSSGANVLTF | TGCAGCGTTGACAGCTCTGGGGCCAACGTCCTGACTTTC
TRBJ2-5 | - | TRBV11-1 | - | CASSRSSEETQYF | TGTGCCAGCAGCCGGAGCAGCGAAGAGACCCAGTACTTC
TRBJ2-2 | - | TRBV4-3 | - | CASSAQGISTGELFF | TGCGCCAGCAGCGCGCAGGGTATTAGCACCGGGGAGCTGTTTTTT
TRBJ2-3 | TRBD2 | TRBV19 | few | CASSIQAGDWTDTQYF | TGTGCCAGTAGTATACAAGCGGGAGACTGGACAGATACGCAGTATTTT
TRBJ1-1 | - | TRBV29-1 | few | CSVRQLRDTEAFF | TGCAGCGTCCGACAGCTGCGCGACACTGAAGCTTTCTTT
TRBJ2-3 | TRBD2 | TRBV4-3 | few | CASSQEATSGRPSRTDTQYF | TGCGCCAGCAGCCAAGAGGCGACTAGCGGGAGGCCGTCTCGCACAGATACGCAGTATTTT
TRBJ1-2 | - | TRBV9 | - | CASSVGGYGYTF | TGTGCCAGCAGCGTAGGGGGCTATGGCTACACCTTC
TRBJ1-2 | - | TRBV5-4 | - | CASSLAGSMNYTF | TGTGCCAGCAGCTTGGCCGGATCTATGAACTACACCTTC